Below are 28 T cell receptor beta chains sequenced from a single sample in a study of T cell repertoires in cytomegalovirus infection. One entry per CDR3 protein results from TCRdb running MiXCR on the reads. The table has roughly 500,000 distinct CDR3 sequences, 40% to 50% seen once; the top ten hold 40% to 50%. These receptors are not linked to any known antigen. The sequencing here drew on cultured PBMCs, taken from culture after CMV antigen stimulation. The receptors stem from a human donor in good health (CMV status not recorded). Some clones in this sample may be carry-over from other donors' samples.

This clonotype came up a few times. CDR3 amino acids: CASSPPTGQPYGYTF. The CDR3 DNA is TGTGCCAGCAGTCCACCGACAGGGCAACCCTATGGCTACACCTTC. The rearrangement links TRBV28 to TRBJ1-2, with 7 bases lining up with TRBD1. Germline V lookup: CDR1 MDHEN, CDR2 SYDVKM. With V trimmed by 5 bases and J by 4 bases, 10 bases remained unmatched. The CDR3 loop spans 15 amino acids.

This chain joins TRBV12-3 or TRBV12-4 and TRBJ2-7; D remains unclear. Trimming took 6 bases from V and 6 from J, leaving 12 bases between them. The CDR3 is 12 amino acids. The chain's CDR3 is CASSRPGREQYF. The CDR3 DNA sequence: TGTGCCAGCAGCCGCCCTGGGCGCGAGCAGTACTTC.

A single count supports this clonotype. V gene TRBV30 combines with J gene TRBJ2-1; 7 bases are a match to TRBD2. CDR3 size: 14 residues. From germline, CDR1 is GTSNPN and CDR2 SVGIG (reference sequence). Unmatched junction bases numbered 3, after V lost 0 bases and J lost 4 bases. CDR3 in DNA: TGTGCCTGGAGTGTACGAGCGGGATACAATGAGCAGTTCTTC. This gives the protein CAWSVRAGYNEQFF.

This clonotype was seen a handful of times. This rearrangement joins TRBV12-3 or TRBV12-4 to TRBJ1-2; D is ambiguous. The CDR3 loop spans 16 amino acids. V was shortened by 7 bases and J by 2 bases, with 20 bases between the two germline ends. The chain's CDR3 is CASTSDGRGINYGYTF. CDR3 nucleotide sequence: TGTGCCAGCACTTCTGATGGGCGGGGAATCAACTATGGCTACACCTTC.

This rearrangement joins TRBV5-1 to TRBJ1-2; D is unresolved. V dropped 1 base and J dropped 2 bases, with 6 bases sitting between them. This CDR3 is built from 13 residues. CDR1 is SGHRS, CDR2 YFSETQ, per germline. The CDR3 DNA reads as TGCGCCAGCAGCTTGTTACAGAACTATGGCTACACCTTC. Amino acids: CASSLLQNYGYTF.

This clonotype has only a few counts. The V gene is TRBV7-9, the J gene TRBJ2-7; no clear D. CDR1 and CDR2 (germline): SEHNR, FQNEAQ (reference sequence). This CDR3 comprises 13 residues. V lost 5 bases to trimming and J lost 3 bases, with 11 bases between them. The CDR3 nucleotides are TGTGCCAGCAGCCTCTCGGTTAACTACGAGCAGTACTTC. It specifies CASSLSVNYEQYF.

This clonotype has only one observation. This sequence joins TRBV15 and TRBJ1-4, with 9 bases aligning to TRBD1. Germline CDR1 is LNHNV and CDR2 is YYDKDF (reference sequence). V lost 3 bases, J lost 7 bases, and 6 bases stayed unmatched. CDR3 length: 15 residues. The CDR3 DNA sequence: TGTGCCACCAGCAGGGATCCGACAGGGGGTGAAAAACTGTTTTTT. Translated: CATSRDPTGGEKLFF.

The CDR3, as DNA: TGTGCCAGCAGCTTGGTCTTGTCCGGGGGGGCCTACGAGCAGTACTTC. This translates into CASSLVLSGGAYEQYF. The chain joins TRBV5-4 to TRBJ2-7, with 8 nucleotides matching TRBD2. This CDR3 spans 16 amino acids. Unmatched junction bases numbered 7, after V lost 0 bases and J lost 2 bases. In germline, CDR1 is SGHNT, CDR2 YYREEE (reference sequence).

This clonotype occurred a few times. The chain links TRBV7-2 to TRBJ2-3, with D tentatively TRBD2 (6 bases). The CDR3 loop spans 15 amino acids. Germline V gene sequence: CDR1 SGHTA, CDR2 FQGNSA. The V end lost 7 bases, the J end lost 0 bases, and 14 bases lay between the germline ends. The CDR3 reads CASTAVLASTDTQYF. CDR3 sequence (DNA): TGTGCCAGCACCGCTGTTCTAGCGAGCACAGATACGCAGTATTTT.

V usage is TRBV7-2 and J usage is TRBJ1-1; the D gene is possibly TRBD1 (6 bases). The CDR3 has 14 amino acids. Germline V gene sequence: CDR1 SGHTA, CDR2 FQGNSA. V lost 2 bases and J 7 bases, leaving 14 bases between the germline ends. CDR3 nucleotide sequence: TGTGCCAGCAGCTTAACAGGGACGACTAATGAAGCTTTCTTT. Protein product: CASSLTGTTNEAFF.

The chain uses TRBV6-2 or TRBV6-3 and TRBJ2-2, with 7 bases fitting TRBD2. The CDR3 consists of 15 residues. V was pared by 5 bases and J by 2 bases, with 5 bases of the junction left unmatched. Germline CDR1 is MNHEY and CDR2 is SVGEGT. CDR3 nucleotide sequence: TGTGCCAGCAGTCGTAGCGGGTTTAACACCGGGGAGCTGTTTTTT. It encodes CASSRSGFNTGELFF.

This clonotype was counted only a few times. The rearrangement links TRBV12-3 or TRBV12-4 to TRBJ1-3; no definite D call. The ends were cut back, 6 bases at V and 2 bases at J, with 11 bases in the middle. The CDR3 length is 14 residues. The CDR3 is CASSATQAGNTIYF. The CDR3, as DNA: TGTGCCAGCAGCGCGACCCAGGCTGGAAACACCATATATTTT.

The V gene is TRBV19, the J gene TRBJ1-1; D gene uncertain. CDR1 is LNHDA, CDR2 SQIVND, per germline (reference sequence). The CDR3 runs 17 residues. V dropped 4 bases and J dropped 0 bases, with 18 bases sitting between them. The CDR3 region has the DNA TGTGCCAGTAGTAACTGGGGAAGGTTCGATATGAACACTGAAGCTTTCTTT. As protein: CASSNWGRFDMNTEAFF.

The chain recombines TRBV10-3 with TRBJ1-2, with D hard to call. This CDR3 is built from 15 residues. Germline V gene data show CDR1 as ENHRY and CDR2 as SYGVKD. Trimming removed 0 bases at V and 5 bases at J, with 13 bases between. For the CDR3, the DNA is TGTGCCATCAGTGAGTCGACTAGCAGGAATTATGGCTACACCTTC. Its translation: CAISESTSRNYGYTF.

The chain joins TRBV18 to TRBJ2-5; TRBD2 agrees at 7 bases. The CDR3 length is 17 residues. Germline trimming cut 0 bases from V and 1 base from J; bases unmatched to any gene: 8. Germline assignment: CDR1 KGHSH and CDR2 LQKENI. For the CDR3, the DNA is TGTGCCAGCTCACCACCGGCCCCGGGGGGAAGCCAAGAGACCCAGTACTTC. Protein: CASSPPAPGGSQETQYF.

V usage is TRBV5-6 and J usage is TRBJ1-2; maybe TRBD1 (6 bases). This CDR3 has 14 amino acids. V lost 1 base and J 2 bases, leaving 9 bases between the germline ends. Looked up from germline, CDR1 is SGHDT and CDR2 is YYEEEE. The CDR3 here is CASSLLGGNYGYTF. The CDR3 nucleotides read TGTGCCAGCAGCTTGTTAGGGGGGAACTATGGCTACACCTTC.

The chain uses TRBV4-3 and TRBJ2-1; D is ambiguous. The CDR3 is 11 residues long. Between the trimmed V and J ends, which lost 1 base and 12 bases, there was a span of 7 bases. Germline V gene lookup returns CDR1 LGHNA and CDR2 YSLEER. CDR3 amino acids: CASSQGKGQFF. The DNA of the CDR3 is TGCGCCAGCAGCCAAGGAAAAGGGCAGTTCTTC.

This clonotype came up once. The genes are TRBV20-1 and TRBJ2-3, with a weak D call TRBD1 (6 bases). The length of the CDR3 is 14 residues. The V and J ends lost 3 bases and 2 bases respectively, with 12 bases between them. Looked up from germline, CDR1 is DFQATT and CDR2 is SNEGSKA (reference sequence). CDR3 region: CSASNRDTTDTQYF. DNA of the CDR3: TGCAGTGCTAGCAACCGGGACACCACAGATACGCAGTATTTT.

This clonotype was seen a few times. The chain combines TRBV7-2 with TRBJ2-2, with 7 bases matching TRBD2. The germline gives CDR1 SGHTA, CDR2 FQGNSA. The V segment lost 5 bases and the J segment 4 bases; nucleotides outside the gene matches: 4. CDR3 length: 14 residues. CDR3 in DNA: TGTGCCAGCAGCCTACTAGCGAGCACCGGGGAGCTGTTTTTT. Amino acids: CASSLLASTGELFF.

This clonotype was detected only a few times. The chain couples TRBV12-3 or TRBV12-4 to TRBJ2-3; no firm D call. CDR3 size: 13 residues. V dropped 2 bases and J dropped 5 bases, with 8 bases sitting between them. CDR3 nucleotide sequence: TGTGCCAGCAGTTTACGCGCCAAAGATACGCAGTATTTT. Its protein is CASSLRAKDTQYF.

The genes are TRBV11-2 and TRBJ1-1; no clear D gene. Germline V gene sequence: CDR1 SGHAT, CDR2 FQNNGV. The CDR3 spans 14 residues. V was trimmed by 0 bases and J by 4 bases, leaving 9 bases between them. The CDR3 DNA follows: TGTGCCAGCAGCTTAGATCCCCAACTCACTGAAGCTTTCTTT. Amino acids: CASSLDPQLTEAFF.

This chain connects TRBV12-3 or TRBV12-4 to TRBJ1-2, with a possible D match to TRBD1 (6 bases). The ends were cut back, 2 bases at V and 1 base at J, with 14 bases in the middle. The CDR3 totals 16 residues. CDR3 DNA sequence: TGTGCCAGCAGTTTAAACCCAGGGGCGCATAACTATGGCTACACCTTC. This translates into CASSLNPGAHNYGYTF.

The gene calls are TRBV10-3 and TRBJ2-5; the D call may be TRBD1 or TRBD2 (6 bases each). The CDR3 extends over 16 amino acids. CDR1 is ENHRY and CDR2 is SYGVKD in the germline V gene. V was clipped by 2 bases and J by 6 bases, with 19 bases between them. In DNA form, the CDR3 reads TGTGCCATCAGTGAGGTCCCGGGGGCGACCGTTAAGACCCAGTACTTC. This gives the protein CAISEVPGATVKTQYF.

The chain couples TRBV19 to TRBJ1-5, with a weak D call TRBD1 (5 bases). This CDR3 is 17 amino acids long. The germline V gene has CDR1 LNHDA and CDR2 SQIVND (reference sequence). Trimming pared 6 bases from V and 0 bases from J, leaving 18 bases between. CDR3 loop: CASRHDSQRYSNQPQHF. CDR3 sequence (DNA): TGTGCCAGTAGACACGACAGCCAACGATATAGCAATCAGCCCCAGCATTTT. Full variable domain (rest looked up from reference TRBV19 and TRBJ1-5): DGGITQSPKYLFRKEGQNVTLSCEQNLNHDAMYWYRQDPGQGLRLIYYSQIVNDFQKGDIAEGYSVSREKKESFPLTVTSAQKNPTAFYLCASRHDSQRYSNQPQHFGDGTRLSIL.

This clonotype was recorded a few times. The rearrangement links TRBV11-2 to TRBJ2-1; 7 bases are a match to TRBD1. Germline V lookup: CDR1 SGHAT, CDR2 FQNNGV. The CDR3 length is 14 residues. J gave up 6 bases and V 4 bases, and 6 bases lay outside the gene matches. The CDR3 nucleotides are TGTGCCAGCAGCTCCCTCGCAGGGGGCAATGAGCAGTTCTTC. This gives the protein CASSSLAGGNEQFF.

A word on this clonotype: An end of the junction does not agree with germline; a read error may underlie this. The chain combines TRBV7-2 with TRBJ2-7; no reliable D call. CDR1 and CDR2 from the germline V gene are SGHTA and FQGNSA. CDR3 length: 13 residues. The chain's CDR3 is CASSPNRAGEPYF. The CDR3 DNA sequence: TGTGCCAGCAGCCCTAATAGGGCAGGCGAGCCGTACTTC.

This clonotype turned up a few times. The chain carries TRBV7-6 and TRBJ1-1; D uncertain. Trimming took 5 bases from V and 7 from J, leaving 23 bases between them. The germline CDR1 and CDR2 sequences are SGHVS and FNYEAQ. The CDR3 totals 16 residues. This CDR3 reads CASSLGSAVESGEAFF. CDR3 in DNA: TGTGCCAGCAGCCTAGGGTCTGCGGTCGAGAGTGGTGAAGCTTTCTTT.

In DNA form, the CDR3 reads TGTGCCAGCAGCACATTAGTCCCGACAGGGAATCAGCCCCAGCATTTT. Amino acids: CASSTLVPTGNQPQHF. The V gene is TRBV28, the J gene TRBJ1-5, with 7 bases lining up with TRBD1. The CDR3 is 16 amino acids. Trimming took 6 bases from V and 4 from J; bases not matched to a gene: 12. CDR1 and CDR2 from the germline V gene are MDHEN and SYDVKM.